These T cell receptor beta chains were read from a single sample in a study of blood T cell repertoires in COVID-19. Measured with immunoSEQ multiplex PCR; TCRdb has only the in-frame clones, and not every one. The sample consists of around 160,000 clones, around 83% of them appearing once. The sequencing input was peripheral blood. The origin of the receptors is a young man with acute or convalescent COVID-19. The CDR3 runs from the conserved cysteine through the conserved F or W. Fields, in order: clone size, D gene, V gene, J gene, CDR3 protein, CDR3 DNA. A D gene is named only where the DNA matches it firmly. Not all rows give a size; the values are once, few, many and, for expanded clones, a class.

clone_size: -
d_call: TRBD1
v_call: TRBV19
j_call: TRBJ1-2
cdr3_aa: CASSPQGARGLNYGYTF
cdr3_nt: TGTGCCAGTAGTCCCCAGGGGGCGCGGGGGCTTAACTATGGCTACACCTTC

clone_size: -
d_call: -
v_call: TRBV29-1
j_call: TRBJ2-2
cdr3_aa: CSVGQHTGELFF
cdr3_nt: TGCAGCGTTGGACAGCACACCGGGGAGCTGTTTTTT

clone_size: -
d_call: TRBD1
v_call: TRBV6-2/TRBV6-3
j_call: TRBJ1-4
cdr3_aa: CASSFQGANNEKLFF
cdr3_nt: TGTGCCAGCAGTTTCCAGGGGGCGAACAATGAAAAACTGTTTTTT

clone_size: -
d_call: -
v_call: TRBV5-1
j_call: TRBJ1-2
cdr3_aa: CASSSTGTGYTF
cdr3_nt: TGCGCCAGCAGCTCTACAGGGACGGGCTACACCTTC

clone_size: -
d_call: -
v_call: TRBV30
j_call: TRBJ1-2
cdr3_aa: CAWGQSIYGYTF
cdr3_nt: TGTGCCTGGGGACAGAGTATCTATGGCTACACCTTC

clone_size: few
d_call: -
v_call: TRBV27
j_call: TRBJ1-2
cdr3_aa: CASSPGGVGYTF
cdr3_nt: TGTGCCAGCAGCCCGGGAGGGGTCGGCTACACCTTC

clone_size: -
d_call: TRBD2
v_call: TRBV11-1
j_call: TRBJ2-1
cdr3_aa: CASSFGLADNEQFF
cdr3_nt: TGTGCCAGCAGCTTCGGACTAGCAGACAATGAGCAGTTCTTC

clone_size: once
d_call: -
v_call: TRBV24-1
j_call: TRBJ2-1
cdr3_aa: CATSDKKGARSYNEQFF
cdr3_nt: TGTGCCACCAGTGATAAAAAAGGGGCCCGAAGCTACAATGAGCAGTTCTTC

clone_size: once
d_call: TRBD2
v_call: TRBV7-2
j_call: TRBJ2-3
cdr3_aa: CASSQPISGRDTQYF
cdr3_nt: TGTGCCAGCAGCCAACCCATTAGCGGGCGGGATACGCAGTATTTT

clone_size: -
d_call: TRBD1
v_call: TRBV2
j_call: TRBJ2-7
cdr3_aa: CASSEGGQGAYEQYF
cdr3_nt: TGTGCCAGCAGTGAAGGAGGACAGGGAGCATACGAGCAGTACTTC

clone_size: few
d_call: TRBD1
v_call: TRBV5-1
j_call: TRBJ1-6
cdr3_aa: CASSFDRGLNNSPLHF
cdr3_nt: TGCGCCAGCAGCTTCGACAGGGGGCTGAATAATTCACCCCTCCACTTT

clone_size: -
d_call: -
v_call: TRBV30
j_call: TRBJ2-3
cdr3_aa: CAWSRQGTQYF
cdr3_nt: TGTGCCTGGTCCAGGCAAGGAACGCAGTATTTT

clone_size: -
d_call: TRBD1
v_call: TRBV27
j_call: TRBJ2-6
cdr3_aa: CASRTGGLRSGANVLTF
cdr3_nt: TGTGCCAGCAGGACAGGGGGTTTACGCTCTGGGGCCAACGTCCTGACTTTC

clone_size: -
d_call: TRBD1
v_call: TRBV6-5
j_call: TRBJ1-2
cdr3_aa: CASSPTDREYSGYTF
cdr3_nt: TGTGCCAGCAGCCCGACGGACAGGGAATATTCGGGCTACACCTTC

clone_size: -
d_call: -
v_call: TRBV7-9
j_call: TRBJ2-7
cdr3_aa: CASSLYPSSYEQYF
cdr3_nt: TGTGCCAGCAGCTTATACCCGAGCTCCTACGAGCAGTACTTC

clone_size: -
d_call: TRBD1
v_call: TRBV4-1
j_call: TRBJ1-2
cdr3_aa: CASSLKGGTGNYGYTF
cdr3_nt: TGCGCCAGCAGCCTAAAGGGAGGGACAGGGAACTATGGCTACACCTTC

clone_size: once
d_call: TRBD1
v_call: TRBV7-9
j_call: TRBJ1-2
cdr3_aa: CASSSRQGLGYGYTF
cdr3_nt: TGTGCCAGCAGCTCGAGACAGGGCTTAGGCTACGGCTACACCTTC

clone_size: -
d_call: TRBD2
v_call: TRBV3-1/TRBV3-2
j_call: TRBJ2-5
cdr3_aa: CASSQVGRGAQETQYF
cdr3_nt: TGTGCCAGCAGCCAAGTAGGGCGGGGGGCCCAAGAGACCCAGTACTTC

clone_size: -
d_call: -
v_call: TRBV6-1
j_call: TRBJ1-6
cdr3_aa: CASSEGLYPDSPLHF
cdr3_nt: TGTGCCAGCAGTGAGGGACTCTACCCGGATTCACCCCTCCACTTT

clone_size: -
d_call: -
v_call: TRBV6-5
j_call: TRBJ1-6
cdr3_aa: CASSWEKYNSPLHF
cdr3_nt: TGTGCCAGCAGTTGGGAGAAATATAATTCACCCCTCCACTTT

clone_size: once
d_call: -
v_call: TRBV18
j_call: TRBJ1-4
cdr3_aa: CASSLASEANEKLFF
cdr3_nt: TGTGCCAGCTCACTAGCCTCGGAAGCTAATGAAAAACTGTTTTTT

clone_size: -
d_call: -
v_call: TRBV19
j_call: TRBJ2-7
cdr3_aa: CASTQDRGPGGEQYF
cdr3_nt: TGTGCCAGTACGCAGGACCGGGGCCCCGGGGGCGAGCAGTACTTC

clone_size: -
d_call: -
v_call: TRBV27
j_call: TRBJ2-3
cdr3_aa: CASSLLRGDTQYF
cdr3_nt: TGTGCCAGCAGTTTACTCAGAGGAGATACGCAGTATTTT

clone_size: -
d_call: -
v_call: TRBV10-1
j_call: TRBJ2-2
cdr3_aa: CASSEGQNTGELFF
cdr3_nt: TGCGCCAGCAGTGAGGGGCAGAACACCGGGGAGCTGTTTTTT

clone_size: -
d_call: TRBD2
v_call: TRBV6-5
j_call: TRBJ2-1
cdr3_aa: CASRPLAGGHNEQFF
cdr3_nt: TGTGCCAGCAGACCTCTAGCGGGGGGCCACAATGAGCAGTTCTTC

clone_size: -
d_call: -
v_call: TRBV10-3
j_call: TRBJ1-6
cdr3_aa: CAIRKTDNSPLHF
cdr3_nt: TGTGCCATCAGGAAAACGGATAATTCACCCCTCCACTTT

clone_size: few
d_call: TRBD2
v_call: TRBV7-8
j_call: TRBJ2-7
cdr3_aa: CASSARLAGGYEQYF
cdr3_nt: TGTGCCAGCAGCGCCCGACTAGCGGGGGGGTACGAGCAGTACTTC

clone_size: -
d_call: TRBD1
v_call: TRBV6-6
j_call: TRBJ2-1
cdr3_aa: CASSYRTGGNEQFF
cdr3_nt: TGTGCCAGCAGTTACCGGACAGGGGGCAATGAGCAGTTCTTC

clone_size: -
d_call: -
v_call: TRBV12-3/TRBV12-4
j_call: TRBJ2-1
cdr3_aa: CASSLNSVNEQFF
cdr3_nt: TGTGCCAGCAGTTTAAATAGCGTCAATGAGCAGTTCTTC

clone_size: -
d_call: -
v_call: TRBV19
j_call: TRBJ1-2
cdr3_aa: CASSMRGIGYTF
cdr3_nt: TGTGCCAGTAGTATGCGGGGGATTGGCTACACCTTC

clone_size: -
d_call: -
v_call: TRBV2
j_call: TRBJ1-6
cdr3_aa: CASSDKGKFISSNSPLHF
cdr3_nt: TGTGCCAGCAGTGATAAGGGGAAATTTATAAGCTCAAATTCACCCCTCCACTTT

clone_size: -
d_call: TRBD2
v_call: TRBV10-3
j_call: TRBJ2-1
cdr3_aa: CAISESIGLAGYNEQFF
cdr3_nt: TGTGCCATCAGTGAGTCGATCGGGCTAGCGGGCTACAATGAGCAGTTCTTC

clone_size: -
d_call: -
v_call: TRBV29-1
j_call: TRBJ1-2
cdr3_aa: CSAFRVDYGYTF
cdr3_nt: TGCAGCGCCTTCAGGGTAGACTATGGCTACACCTTC

clone_size: once
d_call: TRBD1
v_call: TRBV6-5
j_call: TRBJ1-4
cdr3_aa: CASKKIRGLNEKLFF
cdr3_nt: TGTGCCAGCAAAAAAATCAGGGGGCTTAATGAAAAACTGTTTTTT

clone_size: -
d_call: TRBD1
v_call: TRBV30
j_call: TRBJ2-7
cdr3_aa: CAWSASPTGLSYEQYF
cdr3_nt: TGTGCCTGGAGTGCTTCCCCGACAGGGCTATCCTACGAGCAGTACTTC

clone_size: -
d_call: -
v_call: TRBV2
j_call: TRBJ2-5
cdr3_aa: CASSEFSREETQYF
cdr3_nt: TGTGCCAGCAGTGAATTCTCCAGGGAAGAGACCCAGTACTTC

clone_size: -
d_call: -
v_call: TRBV5-1
j_call: TRBJ1-6
cdr3_aa: CASRSGEEPNSPLHF
cdr3_nt: TGCGCCAGCCGATCGGGAGAGGAGCCAAATTCACCCCTCCACTTT

clone_size: -
d_call: -
v_call: TRBV7-8
j_call: TRBJ1-2
cdr3_aa: CASTGGRNYGYTF
cdr3_nt: TGTGCCAGCACCGGGGGGAGAAACTATGGCTACACCTTC

clone_size: -
d_call: TRBD1
v_call: TRBV19
j_call: TRBJ1-1
cdr3_aa: CATKQGGTEAFF
cdr3_nt: TGTGCCACTAAACAGGGGGGGACTGAAGCTTTCTTT

clone_size: -
d_call: TRBD2
v_call: TRBV9
j_call: TRBJ2-7
cdr3_aa: CASSVGDYPYEQYF
cdr3_nt: TGTGCCAGCAGCGTAGGGGACTACCCCTACGAGCAGTACTTC

clone_size: -
d_call: TRBD1
v_call: TRBV4-1
j_call: TRBJ1-2
cdr3_aa: CASSQWGTGDFGYTF
cdr3_nt: TGCGCCAGCAGCCAATGGGGGACAGGGGATTTTGGCTACACCTTC

clone_size: -
d_call: -
v_call: TRBV27
j_call: TRBJ2-3
cdr3_aa: CASSLSRLSTDTQYF
cdr3_nt: TGTGCCAGCAGTTTATCACGACTTAGCACAGATACGCAGTATTTT

clone_size: -
d_call: -
v_call: TRBV28
j_call: TRBJ2-3
cdr3_aa: CASSTGLTTDTQYF
cdr3_nt: TGTGCCAGCAGCACCGGACTAACCACAGATACGCAGTATTTT

clone_size: -
d_call: -
v_call: TRBV6-5
j_call: TRBJ2-1
cdr3_aa: CASSYSQGYNEQFF
cdr3_nt: TGTGCCAGCAGTTACTCGCAGGGCTACAATGAGCAGTTCTTC

clone_size: -
d_call: TRBD1
v_call: TRBV6-1
j_call: TRBJ1-6
cdr3_aa: CASSSPGQNNSPLHF
cdr3_nt: TGTGCCAGCAGTAGCCCGGGACAGAATAATTCACCCCTCCACTTT

clone_size: -
d_call: -
v_call: TRBV4-1
j_call: TRBJ1-1
cdr3_aa: CASSQPGQNTEAFF
cdr3_nt: TGCGCCAGCAGCCAGCCGGGACAGAACACTGAAGCTTTCTTT

clone_size: -
d_call: TRBD1
v_call: TRBV5-4
j_call: TRBJ1-2
cdr3_aa: CASSLGHLGQNYGYTF
cdr3_nt: TGTGCCAGCAGCTTGGGGCATTTGGGACAGAACTATGGCTACACCTTC

clone_size: -
d_call: -
v_call: TRBV27
j_call: TRBJ2-2
cdr3_aa: CASSLGRATGELFF
cdr3_nt: TGTGCCAGCAGTCTAGGCAGGGCCACCGGGGAGCTGTTTTTT

clone_size: -
d_call: TRBD1
v_call: TRBV3-1/TRBV3-2
j_call: TRBJ1-2
cdr3_aa: CASSPLGQGRGGYTF
cdr3_nt: TGTGCCAGCAGCCCTTTGGGACAGGGCCGGGGGGGCTACACCTTC

clone_size: -
d_call: -
v_call: TRBV3-1/TRBV3-2
j_call: TRBJ1-3
cdr3_aa: CASSHLQNRMATIYF
cdr3_nt: TGTGCCAGCAGCCACCTCCAAAACCGAATGGCCACCATATATTTT